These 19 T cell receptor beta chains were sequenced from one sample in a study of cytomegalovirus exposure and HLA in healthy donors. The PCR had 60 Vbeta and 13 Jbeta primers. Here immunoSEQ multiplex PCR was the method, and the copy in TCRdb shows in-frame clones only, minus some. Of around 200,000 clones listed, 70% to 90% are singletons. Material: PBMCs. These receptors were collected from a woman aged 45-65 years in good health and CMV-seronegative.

In nucleotides, the CDR3 is TGTGCCAGCAGCGTAGAACCTACCGGGAGCTATGGCTACACCTTC. It encodes CASSVEPTGSYGYTF. The genes are TRBV9 and TRBJ1-2; D is ambiguous. CDR1 and CDR2 from the germline V gene are SGDLS and YYNGEE. This CDR3 has 15 amino acids. The V end lost 0 bases, the J end lost 4 bases, and 13 bases lay between the germline ends.

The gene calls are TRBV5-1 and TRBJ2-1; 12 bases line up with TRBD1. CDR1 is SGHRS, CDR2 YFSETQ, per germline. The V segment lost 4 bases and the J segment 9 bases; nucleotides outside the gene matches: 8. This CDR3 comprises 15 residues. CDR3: CASSPRGQGAREQFF. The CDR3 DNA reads TGCGCCAGCAGCCCCCGGGGACAGGGGGCACGTGAGCAGTTCTTC.

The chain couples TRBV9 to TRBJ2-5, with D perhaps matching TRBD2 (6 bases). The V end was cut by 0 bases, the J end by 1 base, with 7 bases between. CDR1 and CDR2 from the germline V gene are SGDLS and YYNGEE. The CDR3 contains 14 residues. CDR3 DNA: TGTGCCAGCAGCGTAGGGGGACTCCAAGAGACCCAGTACTTC. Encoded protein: CASSVGGLQETQYF.

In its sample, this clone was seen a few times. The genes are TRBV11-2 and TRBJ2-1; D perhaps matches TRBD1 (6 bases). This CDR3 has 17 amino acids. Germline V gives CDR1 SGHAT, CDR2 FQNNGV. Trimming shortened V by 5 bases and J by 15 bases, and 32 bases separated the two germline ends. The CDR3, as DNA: TGTGCCAGCAGCACTTCACGCAGGGGCCCCCAGCCGTTTGCGCTGTTCTTC. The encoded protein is CASSTSRRGPQPFALFF.

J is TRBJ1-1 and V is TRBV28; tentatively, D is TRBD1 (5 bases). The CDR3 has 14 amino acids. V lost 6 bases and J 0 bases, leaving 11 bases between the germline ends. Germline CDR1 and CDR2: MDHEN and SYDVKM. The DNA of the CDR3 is TGTGCCAGCAGCCCAGGGCAGATGAACACTGAAGCTTTCTTT. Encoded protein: CASSPGQMNTEAFF.

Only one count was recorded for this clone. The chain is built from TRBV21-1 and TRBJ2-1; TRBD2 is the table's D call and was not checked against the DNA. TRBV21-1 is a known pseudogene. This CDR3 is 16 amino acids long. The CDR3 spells CASSRPGLAGGHEQFF. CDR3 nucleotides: TGTGCCAGCAGCCGCCCGGGACTAGCGGGAGGTCATGAGCAGTTCTTC.

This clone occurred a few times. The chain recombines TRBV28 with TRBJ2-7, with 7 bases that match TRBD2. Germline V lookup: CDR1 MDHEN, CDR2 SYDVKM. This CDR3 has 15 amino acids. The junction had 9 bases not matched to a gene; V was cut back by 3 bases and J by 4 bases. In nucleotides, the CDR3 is TGTGCCAGCAGTTTCCATGCTAGCGGAGGATACGAGCAGTACTTC. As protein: CASSFHASGGYEQYF.

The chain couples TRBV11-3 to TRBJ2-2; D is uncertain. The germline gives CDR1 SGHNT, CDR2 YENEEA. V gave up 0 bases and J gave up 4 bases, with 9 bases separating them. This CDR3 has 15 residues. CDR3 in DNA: TGTGCCAGCAGCTTAGATACTTTGCCCACCGGGGAGCTGTTTTTT. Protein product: CASSLDTLPTGELFF.

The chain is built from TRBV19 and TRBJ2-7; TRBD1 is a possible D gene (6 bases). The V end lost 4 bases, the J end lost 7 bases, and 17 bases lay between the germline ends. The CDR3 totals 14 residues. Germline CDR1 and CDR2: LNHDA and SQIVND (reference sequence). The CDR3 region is CASSTTNRAGEQYF. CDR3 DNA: TGTGCCAGTAGTACGACCAACAGGGCCGGGGAGCAGTACTTC.

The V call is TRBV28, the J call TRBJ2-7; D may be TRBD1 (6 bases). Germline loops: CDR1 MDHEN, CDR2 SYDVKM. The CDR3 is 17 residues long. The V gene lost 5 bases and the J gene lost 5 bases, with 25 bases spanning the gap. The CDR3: CASSGPKSQGRSNEQYF. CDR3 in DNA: TGTGCCAGCAGTGGACCCAAGTCACAGGGTAGATCGAACGAGCAGTACTTC.

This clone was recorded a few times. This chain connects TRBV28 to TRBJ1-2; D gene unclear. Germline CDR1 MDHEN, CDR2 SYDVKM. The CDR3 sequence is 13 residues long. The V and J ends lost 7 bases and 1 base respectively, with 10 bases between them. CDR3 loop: CASTLRLNYGYTF. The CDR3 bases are TGTGCCAGCACCCTGCGGCTTAACTATGGCTACACCTTC.

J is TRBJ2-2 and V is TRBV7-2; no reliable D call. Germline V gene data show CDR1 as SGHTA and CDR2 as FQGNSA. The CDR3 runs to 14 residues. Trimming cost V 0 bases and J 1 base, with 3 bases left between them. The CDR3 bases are TGTGCCAGCAGCTTAGCCCTGAACACCGGGGAGCTGTTTTTT. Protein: CASSLALNTGELFF.

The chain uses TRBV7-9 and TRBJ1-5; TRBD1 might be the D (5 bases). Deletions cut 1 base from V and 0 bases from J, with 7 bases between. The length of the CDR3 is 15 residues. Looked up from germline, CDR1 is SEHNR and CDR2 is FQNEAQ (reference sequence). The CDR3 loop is CASSLEGYSNQPQHF. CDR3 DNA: TGTGCCAGCAGCTTAGAGGGGTATAGCAATCAGCCCCAGCATTTT.

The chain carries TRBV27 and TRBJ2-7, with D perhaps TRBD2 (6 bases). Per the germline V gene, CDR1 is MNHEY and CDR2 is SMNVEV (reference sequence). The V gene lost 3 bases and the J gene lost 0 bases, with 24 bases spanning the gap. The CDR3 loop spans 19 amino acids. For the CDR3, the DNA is TGTGCCAGCAGTTTTAAGTCCGGTGGGCGGGATCTTTTCTCCTACGAGCAGTACTTC. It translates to CASSFKSGGRDLFSYEQYF.

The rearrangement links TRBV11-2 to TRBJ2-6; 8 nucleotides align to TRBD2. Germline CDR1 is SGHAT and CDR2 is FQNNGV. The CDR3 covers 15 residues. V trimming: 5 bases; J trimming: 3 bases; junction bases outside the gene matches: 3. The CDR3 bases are TGTGCCAGCAGCGCTACTAGCGGTGGGGCCAACGTCCTGACTTTC. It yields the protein CASSATSGGANVLTF.

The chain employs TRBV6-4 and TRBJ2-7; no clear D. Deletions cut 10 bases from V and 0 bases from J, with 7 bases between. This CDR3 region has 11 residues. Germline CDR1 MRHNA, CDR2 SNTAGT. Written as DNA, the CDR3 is TGTGCCATTCCAGGCTCCTACGAGCAGTACTTC. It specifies CAIPGSYEQYF.

DNA for the CDR3: TGCGCCAGCAGCTTGTCTAGCGGAACCTCGAACACTGAAGCTTTCTTT. Encoded protein: CASSLSSGTSNTEAFF. The chain carries TRBV5-1 and TRBJ1-1; D unclear. This CDR3 has 16 amino acids. Per the germline V gene, CDR1 is SGHRS and CDR2 is YFSETQ. V dropped 1 base and J dropped 1 base, with 14 bases sitting between them.

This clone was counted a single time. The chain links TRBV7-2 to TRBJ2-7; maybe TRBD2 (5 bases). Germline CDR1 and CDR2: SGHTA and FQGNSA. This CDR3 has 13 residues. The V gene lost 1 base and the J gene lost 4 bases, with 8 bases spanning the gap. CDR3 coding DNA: TGTGCCAGCAGCTTAGGGGAGAGGTACGAGCAGTACTTC. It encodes CASSLGERYEQYF.

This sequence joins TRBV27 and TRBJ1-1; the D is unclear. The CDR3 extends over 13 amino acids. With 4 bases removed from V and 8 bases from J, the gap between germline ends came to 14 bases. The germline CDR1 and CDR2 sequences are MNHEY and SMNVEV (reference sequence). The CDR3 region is CASSSWTGREAFF. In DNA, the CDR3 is TGTGCCAGCAGTTCTTGGACCGGGAGGGAAGCTTTCTTT.